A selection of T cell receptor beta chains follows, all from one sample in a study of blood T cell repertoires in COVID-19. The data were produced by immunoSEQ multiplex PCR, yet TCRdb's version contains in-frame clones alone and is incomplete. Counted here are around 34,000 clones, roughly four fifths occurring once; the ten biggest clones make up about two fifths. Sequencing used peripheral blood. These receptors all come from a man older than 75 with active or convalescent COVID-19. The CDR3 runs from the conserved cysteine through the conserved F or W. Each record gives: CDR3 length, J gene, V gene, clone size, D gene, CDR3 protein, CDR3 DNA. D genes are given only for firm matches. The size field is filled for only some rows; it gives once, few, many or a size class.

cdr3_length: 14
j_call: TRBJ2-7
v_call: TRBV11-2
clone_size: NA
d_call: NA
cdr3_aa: CASRPARTSNEQYF
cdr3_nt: TGTGCCAGCAGACCCGCTAGGACTTCAAACGAGCAGTACTTC

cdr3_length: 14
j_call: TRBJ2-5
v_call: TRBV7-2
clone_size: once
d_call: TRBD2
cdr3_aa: CASRRASGQETQYF
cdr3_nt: TGTGCCAGCAGGAGGGCTAGCGGCCAAGAGACCCAGTACTTC

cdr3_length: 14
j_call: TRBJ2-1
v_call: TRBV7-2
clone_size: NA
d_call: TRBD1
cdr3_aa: CASSSGGGGNEQFF
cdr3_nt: TGTGCCAGCAGCTCAGGGGGTGGCGGCAATGAGCAGTTCTTC

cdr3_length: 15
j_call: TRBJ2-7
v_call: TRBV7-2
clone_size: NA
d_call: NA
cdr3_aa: CASSLGGTSSYEQYF
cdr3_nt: TGTGCCAGCAGCTTGGGGGGAACTAGCAGCTACGAGCAGTACTTC

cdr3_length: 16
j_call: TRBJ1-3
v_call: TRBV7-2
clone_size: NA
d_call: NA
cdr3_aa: CASSLERGDSGNTIYF
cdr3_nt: TGTGCCAGCAGCTTAGAAAGAGGAGACTCTGGAAACACCATATATTTT

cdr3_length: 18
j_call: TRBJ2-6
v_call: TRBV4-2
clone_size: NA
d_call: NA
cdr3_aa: CASSQVRWGASGANVLTF
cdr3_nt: TGTGCCAGCAGCCAAGTTCGATGGGGAGCCTCTGGGGCCAACGTCCTGACTTTC

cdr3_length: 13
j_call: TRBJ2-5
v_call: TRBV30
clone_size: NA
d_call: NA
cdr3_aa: CAWSAGVQETQYF
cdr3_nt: TGTGCCTGGAGTGCGGGTGTCCAAGAGACCCAGTACTTC

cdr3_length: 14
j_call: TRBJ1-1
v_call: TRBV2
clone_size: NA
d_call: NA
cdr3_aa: CASSVQGPSAEAFF
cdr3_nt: TGTGCCAGCAGTGTACAGGGTCCGTCCGCTGAAGCTTTCTTT

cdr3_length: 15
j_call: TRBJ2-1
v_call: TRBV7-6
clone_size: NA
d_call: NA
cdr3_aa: CASSSLPLSYNEQFF
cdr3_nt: TGTGCCAGCAGCTCTCTCCCCTTGTCCTACAATGAGCAGTTCTTC

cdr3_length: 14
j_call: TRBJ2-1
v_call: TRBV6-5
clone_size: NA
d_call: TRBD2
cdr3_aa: CASITSGRGYEQFF
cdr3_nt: TGTGCCAGCATAACTAGCGGGAGGGGCTATGAGCAGTTCTTC

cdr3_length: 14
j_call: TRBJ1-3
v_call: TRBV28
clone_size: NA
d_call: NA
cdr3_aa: CASSLGARRNTIYF
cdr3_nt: TGTGCCAGCAGCTTGGGGGCTCGAAGAAACACCATATATTTT

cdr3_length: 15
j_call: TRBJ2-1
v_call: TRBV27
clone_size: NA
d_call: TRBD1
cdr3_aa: CASSPWDRGYNEQFF
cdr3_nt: TGTGCCAGCAGTCCGTGGGACAGGGGCTACAATGAGCAGTTCTTC

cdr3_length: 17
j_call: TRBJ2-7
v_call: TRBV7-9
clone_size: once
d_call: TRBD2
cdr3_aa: CASSAFPTSGFSYEQYF
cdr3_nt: TGTGCCAGCAGCGCCTTCCCGACTAGCGGCTTCTCCTACGAGCAGTACTTC

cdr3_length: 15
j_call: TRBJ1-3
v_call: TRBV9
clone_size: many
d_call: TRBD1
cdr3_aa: CASSPGQGAGNTIYF
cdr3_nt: TGTGCCAGCAGCCCGGGACAGGGAGCTGGAAACACCATATATTTT

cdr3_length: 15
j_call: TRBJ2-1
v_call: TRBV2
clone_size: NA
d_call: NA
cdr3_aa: CASGGKGVRVNEQFF
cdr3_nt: TGTGCCAGCGGGGGGAAAGGAGTAAGGGTCAATGAGCAGTTCTTC

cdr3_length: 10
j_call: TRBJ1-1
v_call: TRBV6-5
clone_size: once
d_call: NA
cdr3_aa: CASRNTEAFF
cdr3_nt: TGTGCCAGTAGGAACACTGAAGCTTTCTTT

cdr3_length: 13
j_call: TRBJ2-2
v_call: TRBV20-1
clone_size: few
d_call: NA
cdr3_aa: CSASGQNTGELFF
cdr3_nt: TGCAGTGCTAGTGGTCAGAACACCGGGGAGCTGTTTTTT

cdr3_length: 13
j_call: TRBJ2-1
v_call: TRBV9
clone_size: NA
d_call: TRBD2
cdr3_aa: CASSGSGLSEQFF
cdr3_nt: TGTGCCAGCAGCGGTAGCGGGTTAAGTGAGCAGTTCTTC

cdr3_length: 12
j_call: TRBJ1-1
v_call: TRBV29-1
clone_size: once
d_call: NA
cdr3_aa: CSVREGQGEAFF
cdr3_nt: TGCAGCGTACGCGAGGGGCAGGGGGAAGCTTTCTTT

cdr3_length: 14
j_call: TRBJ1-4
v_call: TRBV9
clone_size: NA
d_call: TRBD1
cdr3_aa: CASSPGTGKEKLFF
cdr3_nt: TGTGCCAGCAGCCCCGGGACAGGGAAGGAAAAACTGTTTTTT

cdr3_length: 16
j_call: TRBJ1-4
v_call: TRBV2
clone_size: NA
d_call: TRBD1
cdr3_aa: CASSERRGRSNEKLFF
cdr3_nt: TGTGCCAGCAGTGAGCGCAGGGGGCGGTCTAATGAAAAACTGTTTTTT

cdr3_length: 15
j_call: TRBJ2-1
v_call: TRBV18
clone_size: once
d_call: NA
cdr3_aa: CASSPPLILYNEQFF
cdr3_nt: TGTGCCAGCTCACCACCCCTAATACTTTACAATGAGCAGTTCTTC

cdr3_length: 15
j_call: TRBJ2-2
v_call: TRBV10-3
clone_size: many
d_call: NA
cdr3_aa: CAIRQGREDTGELFF
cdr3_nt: TGTGCCATCAGACAGGGCCGGGAAGACACCGGGGAGCTGTTTTTT

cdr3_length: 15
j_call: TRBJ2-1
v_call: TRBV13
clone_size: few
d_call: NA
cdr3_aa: CASSFGRFSYNEQFF
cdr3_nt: TGTGCCAGCAGCTTTGGGAGATTTTCCTACAATGAGCAGTTCTTC

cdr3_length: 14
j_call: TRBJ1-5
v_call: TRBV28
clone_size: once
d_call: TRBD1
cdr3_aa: CASSSTGSNQPQHF
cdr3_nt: TGTGCCAGCAGTTCGACAGGGAGTAATCAGCCCCAGCATTTT

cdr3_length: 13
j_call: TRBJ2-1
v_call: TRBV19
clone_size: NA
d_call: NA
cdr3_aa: CASRNRSYNEQFF
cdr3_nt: TGTGCCAGCCGGAACAGGAGTTACAATGAGCAGTTCTTC

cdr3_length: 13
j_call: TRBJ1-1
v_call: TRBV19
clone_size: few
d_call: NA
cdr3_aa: CASTREGDTEAFF
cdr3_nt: TGTGCCAGTACTCGAGAAGGGGACACTGAAGCTTTCTTT